A single sample is the source of the 27 T cell receptor beta chains below, sequenced in a study of cytomegalovirus exposure and HLA in healthy donors. The PCR contained 60 Vbeta and 13 Jbeta primers. Using immunoSEQ multiplex PCR, the repertoire was profiled, and TCRdb retains in-frame clones only, with some absent. The data contain tens of thousands of clones, about 80% of them singletons. What was sequenced was PBMCs. The source is a male donor in good health and CMV-seronegative.

The V call is TRBV30, the J call TRBJ2-7; a weak D match, TRBD1 (5 bases). The CDR3 covers 15 residues. CDR1 and CDR2 (germline): GTSNPN, SVGIG (reference sequence). Trimming stripped 1 base from V and 2 bases from J, with 15 bases between. CDR3 DNA sequence: TGTGCCTGGAGTGGACACACCGACAGACCCTACGAGCAGTACTTC. Translated, it gives CAWSGHTDRPYEQYF. The whole variable domain, remainder taken from reference TRBV30 and TRBJ2-7, is SQTIHQWPATLVQPVGSPLSLECTVEGTSNPNLYWYRQAAGRGLQLLFYSVGIGQISSEVPQNLSASRPQDRQFILSSKKLLLSDSGFYLCAWSGHTDRPYEQYFGPGTRLTVT.

The chain's CDR3 is CASDTGGQPQHF. CDR3 DNA: TGTGCCAGCGACACAGGGGGTCAGCCCCAGCATTTT. The chain carries TRBV28 and TRBJ1-5, with 8 nucleotides matching TRBD1. The CDR3 covers 12 residues. The trim removed 8 bases at V and 6 bases at J, leaving 3 bases unmatched. Germline CDR1 and CDR2: MDHEN and SYDVKM.

The genes are TRBV7-8 and TRBJ2-5, with TRBD2 identical over 8 bases. The closer fit of TRBJ2-7 to the DNA end suggests the J call may be wrong. CDR1 and CDR2 from the germline V gene are SGHVS and FQNEAQ. The CDR3 has 15 residues. In DNA, the CDR3 is TGTGCCAGCAGCTTAGTTAGCGGGACCACCTACGAGCAGTACTTC. Its protein is CASSLVSGTTYEQYF.

This clone occurred once. The genes are TRBV29-1 and TRBJ2-7, with a weak D call TRBD1 (5 bases). This CDR3 region has 12 residues. V lost 2 bases to trimming and J lost 2 bases, with 7 bases between them. Looked up from germline, CDR1 is SQVTM and CDR2 is ANQGSEA. Here the CDR3 reads CSVESGTYEQYF. Written as DNA, the CDR3 is TGCAGCGTTGAATCAGGGACCTACGAGCAGTACTTC.

The gene calls are TRBV5-1 and TRBJ1-2, with 7 bases lining up with TRBD1. CDR3 length equals 16 residues. Germline CDR1 is SGHRS and CDR2 is YFSETQ. J gave up 1 base and V 4 bases, and 10 bases lay outside the gene matches. The CDR3 is CASSGAGGLVNYGYTF. DNA for the CDR3: TGCGCCAGCAGCGGAGCAGGGGGACTGGTTAACTATGGCTACACCTTC.

A few counts support this clone. V gene TRBV19 combines with J gene TRBJ2-1; 8 nucleotides align to TRBD1. The CDR3 length is 14 residues. CDR1 is LNHDA, CDR2 SQIVND, per germline (reference sequence). The ends lost 5 bases at V and 9 bases at J; junction bases unmatched: 9. CDR3 loop: CASSSGQGGSEQFF. DNA of the CDR3: TGTGCCAGTAGTTCAGGACAGGGTGGGAGTGAGCAGTTCTTC.

V is TRBV5-1 and J is TRBJ1-2; 8 nucleotides align to TRBD1. V gave up 4 bases and J gave up 8 bases; unmatched junction bases: 7. CDR3 size: 13 residues. Looked up from germline, CDR1 is SGHRS and CDR2 is YFSETQ. CDR3 protein: CASSAGQGEGYTF. The CDR3 nucleotides read TGCGCCAGCAGCGCAGGACAGGGTGAAGGCTACACCTTC.

The rearrangement uses TRBV10-3 and TRBJ1-1; D may be TRBD1 (5 bases). CDR1 and CDR2 from the germline V gene are ENHRY and SYGVKD. The CDR3 length is 14 residues. V shed 6 bases and J shed 11 bases, with 22 bases lying between them. The CDR3 nucleotides are TGTGCCATCAGCTTATCCAGGGAAGGAACCGGGGCTTTCTTT. This gives the protein CAISLSREGTGAFF.

V and J are TRBV4-1 and TRBJ1-1; D is possibly TRBD1 (5 bases). CDR1 and CDR2 (germline): MGHRA, YSYEKL. The CDR3 sequence is 16 residues long. V dropped 4 bases and J dropped 0 bases, with 15 bases sitting between them. The CDR3 coding sequence is TGCGCCAGCAGCCCCCGACAGTCGGTAATGAACACTGAAGCTTTCTTT. Residues: CASSPRQSVMNTEAFF.

The chain carries TRBV28 and TRBJ1-2; TRBD1 might be the D (6 bases). Germline-derived CDR1 and CDR2 are MDHEN and SYDVKM. Trimming took 7 bases from V and 5 from J, leaving 20 bases between them. The CDR3 spans 15 residues. The CDR3 DNA reads as TGTGCCAGCAACCGGGGGGGCCGGGGGGGATATGGCTACACCTTC. It specifies CASNRGGRGGYGYTF.

The J gene is TRBJ1-6, the V gene TRBV6-5; TRBD1 might be the D (5 bases). Trimming removed 5 bases from V and 10 bases from J, with 12 bases in between. Germline lookup yields CDR1 MNHEY and CDR2 SVGAGI. The CDR3 length is 13 residues. The DNA of the CDR3 is TGTGCCAGCAGTGAAGCAGGGAGGTCACCCCTCCACTTT. Translation: CASSEAGRSPLHF.

The V call is TRBV7-2, the J call TRBJ1-5, with 8 bases aligning to TRBD1. J lost 6 bases, V lost 2 bases, and 6 bases had no gene match. Germline assignment: CDR1 SGHTA and CDR2 FQGNSA. This CDR3 has 15 residues. This CDR3 is CASSLQGAVSQPQHF. The CDR3 nucleotides are TGTGCCAGCAGCTTACAGGGGGCAGTCAGTCAGCCCCAGCATTTT.

This clone was seen a single time. The V gene is TRBV11-2, the J gene TRBJ2-6; 7 bases fit TRBD1. Germline CDR1 SGHAT, CDR2 FQNNGV. This CDR3 has 18 amino acids. The V segment lost 5 bases and the J segment 0 bases; nucleotides outside the gene matches: 10. The CDR3: CASSPLGQTSSGANVLTF. The CDR3, as DNA: TGTGCCAGCAGCCCACTGGGACAGACAAGCTCTGGGGCCAACGTCCTGACTTTC.

The chain is built from TRBV5-1 and TRBJ2-3, with TRBD2 matching 9 bases. V lost 0 bases and J lost 2; bases outside the gene matches: 7. Germline CDR1 and CDR2: SGHRS and YFSETQ. The length of the CDR3 is 17 residues. The CDR3 is CASSLEVAGAFTDTQYF. For the CDR3, the DNA is TGCGCCAGCAGCTTGGAGGTAGCGGGAGCGTTCACAGATACGCAGTATTTT.

This clone was found once. The chain couples TRBV5-1 to TRBJ1-6; perhaps TRBD1 as D (6 bases). This CDR3 has 15 amino acids. Per germline, CDR1 SGHRS and CDR2 YFSETQ. Trimming removed 4 bases at V and 7 bases at J, with 15 bases between. The CDR3 spells CASSPVGQGNSPLHF. The CDR3 nucleotides are TGCGCCAGCAGCCCGGTGGGACAAGGAAATTCACCCCTCCACTTT.

The chain carries TRBV12-5 and TRBJ1-1, with 8 positions matching TRBD1. This CDR3 has 14 residues. The germline V gene has CDR1 LGHNT and CDR2 FRNRAP. V dropped 1 base and J dropped 7; count of bases not matched to a gene: 5. For the CDR3, the DNA is TGTGCTAGTGGTTTGGGGGACAGGTATCATGAAGCTTTCTTT. Translated, it gives CASGLGDRYHEAFF.

This clone was counted a few times. The V call is TRBV5-1, the J call TRBJ2-3, with D unclear. The CDR3 length is 14 residues. Trimming took off 0 bases at V and 0 bases at J, with 5 bases between the two ends. Germline loops: CDR1 SGHRS, CDR2 YFSETQ. DNA for the CDR3: TGCGCCAGCAGCTTGGTAGAGAGCACAGATACGCAGTATTTT. This translates into CASSLVESTDTQYF.

The rearrangement joins TRBV28 to TRBJ1-2; D uncertain. V dropped 2 bases and J dropped 4 bases, with 8 bases sitting between them. The CDR3 is 13 amino acids. The germline CDR1 and CDR2 sequences are MDHEN and SYDVKM. The CDR3 DNA is TGTGCCAGCAGTTTAGGGCAGAGCTATGGCTACACCTTC. Translation gives CASSLGQSYGYTF.

The chain couples TRBV4-1 to TRBJ2-2; 8 bases fit TRBD1. Germline lookup yields CDR1 MGHRA and CDR2 YSYEKL. CDR3 length: 18 residues. J gave up 9 bases and V 1 base, and 16 bases lay outside the gene matches. CDR3 DNA sequence: TGCGCCAGCAGCCAAGTCATATCCCGACAGGGGATAATCAGGGAGCTGTTTTTT. Protein sequence: CASSQVISRQGIIRELFF.

J is TRBJ2-1 and V is TRBV13; possible D gene TRBD1, 5 bases. V was cut by 2 bases and J by 5 bases, with 16 bases left in between. The CDR3 has 16 residues. In germline, CDR1 is PRHDT, CDR2 FYEKMQ (reference sequence). The CDR3 region has the DNA TGTGCCAGCAGCTTATTCGGACACTCTCTAGACAATGAGCAGTTCTTC. It yields the protein CASSLFGHSLDNEQFF.

The chain recombines TRBV28 with TRBJ1-4; 7 bases are a match to TRBD1. Losses at the gene ends were 3 bases for V and 10 bases for J; bases not matched to a gene: 8. The CDR3 is 14 residues long. Germline V CDR1 and CDR2: MDHEN, SYDVKM. Written as DNA, the CDR3 is TGTGCCAGCAGTTTTAACAGGGGTTCGGGAAAACTGTTTTTT. Protein sequence: CASSFNRGSGKLFF.

The chain joins TRBV6-5 to TRBJ2-2; D unresolved. Trimming stripped 6 bases from V and 5 bases from J, with 4 bases between. CDR1 is MNHEY and CDR2 is SVGAGI in the germline V gene. The CDR3 runs 11 residues. This CDR3 reads CASRETGELFF. DNA for the CDR3: TGTGCCAGCAGGGAGACCGGGGAGCTGTTTTTT.

Notes on this clone: One junction end does not reproduce the germline sequence, and a read error may be involved. This rearrangement joins TRBV7-7 to TRBJ2-3; TRBD2 matches at 8 bases. The CDR3 spans 16 residues. CDR1 SSHAT and CDR2 FNYEAQ come from the germline V gene (reference sequence). DNA of the CDR3: TGTGCTAGCAGCAGAGTCGGGGGGGCCGGCACAGATACGCAGTATTTT. It translates to CASSRVGGAGTDTQYF.

This rearrangement joins TRBV19 to TRBJ1-5, with no clear D. The V end was cut by 6 bases, the J end by 7 bases, with 13 bases between. The CDR3 has 13 residues. Germline lookup yields CDR1 LNHDA and CDR2 SQIVND (reference sequence). CDR3 region: CASSTRLRQPQHF. The CDR3 DNA sequence: TGTGCCAGTAGCACTAGATTGCGGCAGCCCCAGCATTTT.

This clone was counted only a few times. The CDR3 reads CASRAGRSYNEQFF. CDR3 nucleotide sequence: TGTGCCAGCCGGGCGGGGCGCTCCTACAATGAGCAGTTCTTC. The rearrangement links TRBV6-5 to TRBJ2-1, with a weak D call TRBD2 (6 bases). The CDR3 length is 14 residues. Germline loops: CDR1 MNHEY, CDR2 SVGAGI. Trimming stripped 8 bases from V and 0 bases from J, with 11 bases between.

The genes are TRBV30 and TRBJ1-6; D ambiguous. This CDR3 spans 12 amino acids. Germline loops: CDR1 GTSNPN, CDR2 SVGIG (reference sequence). The CDR3 loop reads CGMNRVDSPLHF. Written as DNA, the CDR3 is TGTGGCATGAACCGGGTAGATTCACCCCTCCACTTT.

This rearrangement joins TRBV7-9 to TRBJ2-7, with 8 bases matching TRBD1. J was trimmed by 3 bases and V by 1 base; bases with no gene match: 5. This CDR3 is 15 amino acids long. Per germline, CDR1 SEHNR and CDR2 FQNEAQ (reference sequence). The CDR3 bases are TGTGCCAGCAGCTTAGGGCAGGGGGCCGTCTACGAGCAGTACTTC. This translates into CASSLGQGAVYEQYF.